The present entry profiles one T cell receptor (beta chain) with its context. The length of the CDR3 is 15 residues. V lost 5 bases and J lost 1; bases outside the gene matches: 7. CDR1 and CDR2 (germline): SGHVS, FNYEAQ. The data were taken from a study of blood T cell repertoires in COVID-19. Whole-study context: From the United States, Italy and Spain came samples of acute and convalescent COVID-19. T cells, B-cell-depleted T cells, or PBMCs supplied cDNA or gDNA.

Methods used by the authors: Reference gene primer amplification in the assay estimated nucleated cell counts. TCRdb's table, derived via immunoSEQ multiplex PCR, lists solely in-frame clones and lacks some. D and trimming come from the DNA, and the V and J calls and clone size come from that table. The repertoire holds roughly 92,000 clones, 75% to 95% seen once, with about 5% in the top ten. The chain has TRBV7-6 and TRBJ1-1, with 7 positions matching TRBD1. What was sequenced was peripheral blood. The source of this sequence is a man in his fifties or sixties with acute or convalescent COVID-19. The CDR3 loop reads CASSLEGARNTEAFF. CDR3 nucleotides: TGTGCCAGCAGCCTAGAGGGGGCTCGGAACACTGAAGCTTTCTTT.